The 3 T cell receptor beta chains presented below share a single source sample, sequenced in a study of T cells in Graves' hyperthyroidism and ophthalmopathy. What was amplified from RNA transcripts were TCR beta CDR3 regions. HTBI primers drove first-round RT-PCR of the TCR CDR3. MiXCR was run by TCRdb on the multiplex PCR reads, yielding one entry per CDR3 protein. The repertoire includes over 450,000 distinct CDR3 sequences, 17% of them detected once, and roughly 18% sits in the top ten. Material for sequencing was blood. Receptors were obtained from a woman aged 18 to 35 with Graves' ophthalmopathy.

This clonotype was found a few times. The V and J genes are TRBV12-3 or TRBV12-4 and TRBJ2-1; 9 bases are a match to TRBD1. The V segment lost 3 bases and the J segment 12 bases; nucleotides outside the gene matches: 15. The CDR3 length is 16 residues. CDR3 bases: TGTGCCAGCAGTTTCCCGGGACAGGGAGGTCCCCGGGGGCAGTTCTTC. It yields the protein CASSFPGQGGPRGQFF.

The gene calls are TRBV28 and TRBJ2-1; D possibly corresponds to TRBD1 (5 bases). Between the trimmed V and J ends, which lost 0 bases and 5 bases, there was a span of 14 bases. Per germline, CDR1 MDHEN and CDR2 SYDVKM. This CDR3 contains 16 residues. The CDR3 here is CASSLWSRVKDNEQFF. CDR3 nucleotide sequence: TGTGCCAGCAGTTTATGGTCCAGGGTAAAGGACAATGAGCAGTTCTTC. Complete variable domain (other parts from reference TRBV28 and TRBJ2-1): DVKVTQSSRYLVKRTGEKVFLECVQDMDHENMFWYRQDPGLGLRLIYFSYDVKMKEKGDIPEGYSVSREKKERFSLILESASTNQTSMYLCASSLWSRVKDNEQFFGPGTRLTVL.

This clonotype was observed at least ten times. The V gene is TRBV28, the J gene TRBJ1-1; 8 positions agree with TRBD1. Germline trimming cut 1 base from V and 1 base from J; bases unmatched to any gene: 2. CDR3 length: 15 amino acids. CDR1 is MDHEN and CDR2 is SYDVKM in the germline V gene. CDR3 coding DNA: TGTGCCAGCAGTTTATTAGGACAGGGGAACACTGAAGCTTTCTTT. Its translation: CASSLLGQGNTEAFF.